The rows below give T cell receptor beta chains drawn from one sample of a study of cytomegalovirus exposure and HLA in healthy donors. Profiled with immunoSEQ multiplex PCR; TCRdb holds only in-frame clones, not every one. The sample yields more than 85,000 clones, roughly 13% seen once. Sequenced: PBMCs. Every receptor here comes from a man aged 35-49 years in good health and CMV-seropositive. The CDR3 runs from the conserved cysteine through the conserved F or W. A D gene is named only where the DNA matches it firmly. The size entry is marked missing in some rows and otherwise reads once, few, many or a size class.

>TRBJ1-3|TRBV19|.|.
CASSIDPPGLIGSNTIYF
TGTGCCAGTAGTATAGATCCCCCAGGACTTATTGGGAGCAACACCATATATTTT
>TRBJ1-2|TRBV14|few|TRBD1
CASSQGGQGAGYTF
TGTGCCAGCAGCCAAGGGGGACAGGGGGCTGGCTACACCTTC
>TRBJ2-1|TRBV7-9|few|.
CAGEDLDEQFF
TGTGCCGGGGAGGACCTCGATGAGCAGTTCTTC
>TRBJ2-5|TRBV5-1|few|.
CASSPTGFLASQETQYF
TGCGCCAGCAGCCCCACAGGGTTCTTAGCTTCACAAGAGACCCAGTACTTC
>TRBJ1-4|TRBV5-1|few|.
CASSLNPVGGINEKLFF
TGCGCCAGCAGCTTGAACCCTGTGGGGGGTATTAATGAAAAACTGTTTTTT
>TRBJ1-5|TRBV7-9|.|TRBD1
CASSLGDSRPQHF
TGTGCCAGCAGCTTAGGGGACAGCCGCCCCCAGCATTTT
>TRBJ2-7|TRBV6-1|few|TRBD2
CASSGRTSREQYF
TGTGCCAGCAGTGGTAGGACTAGTCGCGAGCAGTACTTC
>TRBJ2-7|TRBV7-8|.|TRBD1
CASSPGGAFYEQYF
TGTGCCAGCAGCCCAGGGGGCGCTTTCTACGAGCAGTACTTC
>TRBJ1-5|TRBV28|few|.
CASTSGQRFSQPQHF
TGTGCCAGCACCTCCGGACAGCGATTTTCTCAGCCCCAGCATTTT
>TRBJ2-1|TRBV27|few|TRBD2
CASKLAGGPYNEQFF
TGTGCCAGCAAACTAGCGGGAGGGCCCTACAATGAGCAGTTCTTC
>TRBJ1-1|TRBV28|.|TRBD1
CAGGTAAEAFF
TGTGCTGGGGGGACAGCTGCTGAAGCTTTCTTT
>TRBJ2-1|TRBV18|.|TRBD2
CASSPRTSGSIEQFF
TGTGCCAGCTCACCACGGACTAGCGGGAGTATAGAGCAGTTCTTC
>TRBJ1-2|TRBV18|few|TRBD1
CASSLRTGTNYGYTF
TGTGCCAGCTCACTACGGACAGGGACAAACTATGGCTACACCTTC
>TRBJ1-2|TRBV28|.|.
CASSDPGLYTF
TGTGCCAGCAGCGACCCGGGACTCTACACCTTC
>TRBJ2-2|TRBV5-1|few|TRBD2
CASSLVGSGGAGELFF
TGCGCCAGCAGCTTGGTTGGATCGGGAGGGGCCGGGGAGCTGTTTTTT
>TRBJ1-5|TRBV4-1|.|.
CASSQEQNNQPQHF
TGCGCCAGCAGCCAAGAACAGAACAATCAGCCCCAGCATTTT
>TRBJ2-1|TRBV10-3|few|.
CAISQGMVAVYNEQFF
TGTGCCATCAGCCAAGGAATGGTAGCGGTCTACAATGAGCAGTTCTTC
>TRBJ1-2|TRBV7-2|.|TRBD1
CASSFGQGLKTF
TGTGCCAGCAGCTTTGGACAGGGCCTGAAAACCTTC
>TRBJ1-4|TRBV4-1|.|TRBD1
CASSQTRGAELFF
TGCGCCAGCAGCCAAACCAGGGGGGCCGAGTTGTTTTTT
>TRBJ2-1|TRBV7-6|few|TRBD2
CASSLWTSGSYNEQFF
TGTGCCAGCAGCTTATGGACTAGCGGTTCCTACAATGAGCAGTTCTTC
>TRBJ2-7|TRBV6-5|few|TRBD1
CASSTTGGFNYEQYF
TGTGCCAGCAGTACAACAGGGGGCTTCAACTACGAGCAGTACTTC
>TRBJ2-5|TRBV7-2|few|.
CASSTSGGHPETQYF
TGTGCCAGCAGCACATCTGGCGGGCATCCGGAGACCCAGTACTTC
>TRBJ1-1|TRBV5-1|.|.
CASRHNSGGTEAFF
TGCGCCAGCAGACACAACAGTGGGGGGACTGAAGCTTTCTTT
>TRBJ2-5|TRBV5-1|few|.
CASSSELGGGGETQYF
TGCGCCAGCAGCTCCGAACTCGGGGGTGGGGGAGAGACCCAGTACTTC
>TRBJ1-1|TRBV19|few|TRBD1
CASSITSRDRAGSEAFF
TGTGCCAGTAGTATCACGTCCCGGGACAGGGCGGGCAGTGAAGCTTTCTTT
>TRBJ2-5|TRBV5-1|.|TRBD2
CASSSGTSQETQYF
TGCGCCAGCAGCTCCGGGACTAGCCAAGAGACCCAGTACTTC
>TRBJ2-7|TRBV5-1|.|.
CASSSTPGEQQYF
TGCGCCAGCAGCTCGACCCCGGGTGAACAGCAGTACTTC
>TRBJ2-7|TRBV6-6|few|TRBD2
CASSYGTSGSTERYF
TGTGCCAGCAGTTACGGGACTAGCGGGAGCACCGAGCGGTACTTC
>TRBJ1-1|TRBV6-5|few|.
CASSYGFGKARAFF
TGTGCCAGCAGTTATGGATTTGGAAAGGCTAGAGCTTTCTTT
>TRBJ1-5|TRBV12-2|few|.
CASRLAHRGWGNQPQHF
TGTGCAAGTCGCTTAGCGCACAGGGGTTGGGGGAATCAGCCCCAGCATTTT
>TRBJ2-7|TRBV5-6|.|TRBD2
CASSWGGSNYEQYF
TGTGCCAGCAGCTGGGGAGGGAGTAACTACGAGCAGTACTTC
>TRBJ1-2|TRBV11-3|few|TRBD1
CASSTGTGGGYTF
TGTGCCAGCAGCACCGGGACAGGGGGAGGCTACACCTTC
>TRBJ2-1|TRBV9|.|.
CASSVARGKHQRLNEQFF
TGTGCCAGCAGCGTAGCTCGTGGTAAGCACCAGAGGCTCAATGAGCAGTTCTTC
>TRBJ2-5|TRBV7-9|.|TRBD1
CASSPRTGALETQYF
TGTGCCAGCAGCCCACGGACAGGGGCGTTGGAGACCCAGTACTTC
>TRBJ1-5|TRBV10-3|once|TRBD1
CAISSGTGGRQPQHF
TGTGCCATCAGCTCAGGGACAGGGGGCAGGCAGCCCCAGCATTTT
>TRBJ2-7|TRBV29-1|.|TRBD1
CSMRDRDTYEQYF
TGCAGCATGCGGGACAGGGATACCTACGAGCAGTACTTC
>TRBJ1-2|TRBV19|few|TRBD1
CASSRMTGVATF
TGTGCCAGTAGCCGGATGACAGGGGTAGCCACCTTC
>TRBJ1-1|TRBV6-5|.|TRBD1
CASTLGQGTEAFF
TGTGCCAGCACATTGGGACAGGGCACTGAAGCTTTCTTT
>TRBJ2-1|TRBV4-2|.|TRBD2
CASSPGLAGNEQFF
TGTGCCAGCAGCCCCGGACTAGCGGGCAATGAGCAGTTCTTC
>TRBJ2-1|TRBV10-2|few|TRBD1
CATTWRGTGGYEQFF
TGCGCCACCACCTGGCGCGGGACAGGGGGTTATGAGCAGTTCTTC
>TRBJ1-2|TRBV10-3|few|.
CAITGSGGNIDGYTF
TGTGCCATCACGGGGTCGGGGGGGAATATCGATGGCTACACCTTC
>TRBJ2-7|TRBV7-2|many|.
CASSFSASSYEQYF
TGTGCCAGCAGCTTTAGCGCGAGCTCCTACGAGCAGTACTTC
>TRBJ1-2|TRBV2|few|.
CASSEGVGGYGYTF
TGTGCCAGCAGTGAAGGGGTGGGGGGCTATGGCTACACCTTC
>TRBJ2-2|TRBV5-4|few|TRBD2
CASSSLAGAAGELFF
TGTGCCAGCAGCTCGCTAGCGGGAGCAGCCGGGGAGCTGTTTTTT
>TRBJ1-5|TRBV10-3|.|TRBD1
CAISAGQGANQPQHF
TGTGCCATCAGCGCAGGACAGGGTGCGAATCAGCCCCAGCATTTT
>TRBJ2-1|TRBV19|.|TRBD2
CASTPQGGNNEQFF
TGTGCCAGTACTCCTCAGGGAGGGAACAATGAGCAGTTCTTC
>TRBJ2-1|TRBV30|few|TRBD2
CAWRDRRTSGIREQFF
TGTGCCTGGAGGGACCGAAGGACTAGCGGGATCAGGGAGCAGTTCTTC
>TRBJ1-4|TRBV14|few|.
CASSRGGWGEKLFF
TGTGCCAGCTCCCGAGGCGGATGGGGCGAAAAACTGTTTTTT
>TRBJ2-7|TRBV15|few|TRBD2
CATSRQREYEQYF
TGTGCCACCAGTAGGCAGCGGGAGTACGAGCAGTACTTC
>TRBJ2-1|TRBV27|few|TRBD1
CASTAGQGPPFPYYNEQFF
TGTGCCAGCACCGCCGGACAGGGACCCCCGTTCCCCTACTACAATGAGCAGTTCTTC
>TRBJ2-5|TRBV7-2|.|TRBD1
CASSRDSQETQYF
TGTGCCAGCAGCCGGGACAGCCAAGAGACCCAGTACTTC
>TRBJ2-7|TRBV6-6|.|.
CASSRDYPYEQYF
TGTGCCAGCAGCCGCGACTATCCCTACGAGCAGTACTTC
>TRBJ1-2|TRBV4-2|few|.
CASSQEKLPEYGYTF
TGTGCCAGCAGCCAAGAAAAACTCCCTGAATATGGCTACACCTTC